This T cell receptor beta chain was obtained from a study of regulatory T cells in long-lasting Graves disease. Both iRepertoire HTBI primers and Arm-PCR of CDR3 regions were used to build the TCR beta libraries. TCRdb re-called the multiplex PCR reads with MiXCR, one entry per CDR3 protein. The sample holds 350,000 to 550,000 distinct CDR3 sequences, just under 15% seen once. This clonotype showed up just a few times. Trimming removed 11 bases from V and 4 bases from J, with 11 bases in between. This CDR3 has 11 amino acids. Germline CDR1 MNHNS, CDR2 SASEGT. The time point is: newly diagnosed GD, antithyroid drugs for less than 3 months. PBMC RNA was the source of the TCR library. The same data also contributed to another study, on T cells in Graves' hyperthyroidism and ophthalmopathy. That investigation notes: Also found in blood were most expanded thyroid clonotypes above 0.001.

The sequenced sample was peripheral blood mononuclear cells (PBMCs), obtained at new diagnosis, from a patient treated with antithyroid drugs. The V gene is TRBV6-1, the J gene TRBJ2-5, with D maybe TRBD1 (7 bases). This clonotype was obtained from a woman aged 25-40 years with Graves disease. CDR3 sequence reads: CAGQGGETQYF. The CDR3 DNA sequence: TGTGCCGGGCAGGGGGGAGAGACCCAGTACTTC.